This TCR beta chain came from a study of T-cell reconstitution after alpha-beta-depleted transplantation in children. A TCRbeta library incorporating unique molecular identifiers was prepared. TCRdb re-called the PCR reads through MiXCR, storing one row per CDR3 protein. The table includes more than 550,000 distinct CDR3 sequences, roughly a tenth detected once. This clonotype was recorded a few times. Germline CDR1 reads DFQATT; CDR2 reads SNEGSKA (reference sequence). V gave up 4 bases and J gave up 0 bases, with 19 bases separating them. There are 16 residues in the CDR3. The source material was PBMCs from the stem cell graft donor, sampled from the stem cell graft. The chain links TRBV20-1 to TRBJ2-7; D may be TRBD1 (6 bases). The TCR originated in a human donor who donated a stem cell graft to a child with acute myeloid leukemia. CDR3 in amino acids: CSAKILTGRDSYEQYF. In nucleotides, the CDR3 is TGCAGTGCTAAGATCTTGACAGGAAGGGACTCCTACGAGCAGTACTTC.